What follows is one T cell receptor beta chain and its context. With 60 Vbeta and 13 Jbeta primers, the PCR was carried out. Profiling relied on immunoSEQ multiplex PCR, and the TCRdb table lists in-frame clones only, not all of them. The sample gives roughly 150,000 clones, around 80% of which show up once; approximately 1.6% is in the top ten. With V trimmed by 4 bases and J by 8 bases, 13 bases remained unmatched. There are 16 residues in the CDR3. The V gene's germline CDR1 is SGHRS and CDR2 YFSETQ. The data were taken from a study of cytomegalovirus exposure and HLA in healthy donors. On the study more broadly: HLA-typed donors were the source of some 80 million unique TCRs, which an early data release held.

Specimen: PBMCs. The rearrangement joins TRBV5-1 to TRBJ2-1; 9 nucleotides agree with TRBD2. The clonotype originates from a girl under 18 in good health and CMV-seropositive. Here the CDR3 DNA reads TGCGCCAGCAGCCTGGGACTAGCTAGGCATGAGGATGAGCAGTTCTTC. It yields the protein CASSLGLARHEDEQFF.